These T cell receptor beta chains were read from a single sample in a study of CD8 T cells in Susac syndrome. One entry per CDR3 protein, called by TCRdb with MiXCR from the immunoSEQ multiplex PCR reads. The data show about 200,000 distinct CDR3 sequences, roughly 95% seen once. Sequenced input: CD4+ T cells from PBMCs. These receptors were collected from a human donor in good health. Each CDR3 is given with its conserved first and last residue. D genes are given only for firm matches. Clone size is stated in some rows and not others, as once, few, many or a class when expanded.

clone size	D gene	J gene	V gene	CDR3 DNA	CDR3 protein
.	.	TRBJ1-1	TRBV29-1	TGCAGCGTTTCCGGCGGGGGAAACACTGAAGCTTTCTTT	CSVSGGGNTEAFF
.	.	TRBJ1-2	TRBV5-1	TGCGCCAGCAGCTTAACGGGCTCCTATGGCTACACCTTC	CASSLTGSYGYTF
.	.	TRBJ2-7	TRBV12-3/TRBV12-4	TGTGCCAGCAGTTTACTGGGGCCGGGACATCCCTACGAGCAGTACTTC	CASSLLGPGHPYEQYF
.	TRBD2	TRBJ2-1	TRBV7-9	TGTGCCAGCAGCTTAGTAGCGGGAGGGGCAACCTACAATGAGCAGTTCTTC	CASSLVAGGATYNEQFF
.	.	TRBJ2-2	TRBV28	TGTGCCAGCAGCAGACGGGGACTCTTGGGGGAGCTGTTTTTT	CASSRRGLLGELFF
.	TRBD1	TRBJ2-1	TRBV7-2	TGTGCCAGCAGCTTAAGGATGGGGACAGGGACACTTGGACAGTTCTTC	CASSLRMGTGTLGQFF
.	.	TRBJ1-2	TRBV5-1	TGCGCCAGCAGCTTATTGGGGGTGAACTATGGCTACACCTTC	CASSLLGVNYGYTF
.	.	TRBJ1-2	TRBV3-1	TGTGCCAGCAGCCAAGGGGCCCAGTACACCTTC	CASSQGAQYTF
.	.	TRBJ1-4	TRBV29-1	TGCAGCGTTGGAGGGGCAACTAATGAAAAACTGTTTTTT	CSVGGATNEKLFF
.	.	TRBJ1-6	TRBV7-2	TGTGCCAGCAGCCGGACTAGCTCCTATAATTCACCCCTCCACTTT	CASSRTSSYNSPLHF
.	.	TRBJ2-7	TRBV10-3	TGTGCCATCATGGACAACTCCTACGAGCAGTACTTC	CAIMDNSYEQYF
.	.	TRBJ2-5	TRBV28	TGTGCCAGCACCACAGGATTCGAACAAGAGACCCAGTACTTC	CASTTGFEQETQYF
.	.	TRBJ1-2	TRBV6-5	TGTGCCAGCAGTTACTCGCGGGAGTCTGGCACCTATGGCTACACCTTC	CASSYSRESGTYGYTF
.	.	TRBJ1-2	TRBV20-1	TGCAGTGCTAGAGTGGGGGTTTATGAGGATGGCTACACCTTC	CSARVGVYEDGYTF
.	.	TRBJ1-1	TRBV30	TGTGCCTGGGGAGGAAATATGAACACTGAAGCTTTCTTT	CAWGGNMNTEAFF
.	TRBD2	TRBJ2-7	TRBV5-6	TGTGCCAGCAGCTCCACCGGGACTAACTACGAGCAGTACTTC	CASSSTGTNYEQYF
.	.	TRBJ2-1	TRBV3-1	TGTGCCAGCAGCCAAGTGCGACGATGGAATGAGCAGTTCTTC	CASSQVRRWNEQFF
.	TRBD1	TRBJ1-5	TRBV12-3/TRBV12-4	TGTGCCAGCAGTTTTGGGACAGGGGGCGATCAGCCCCAGCATTTT	CASSFGTGGDQPQHF
.	.	TRBJ2-1	TRBV25-1	TGTGCCAGCAGTGTTGCTAAGGGCAATGAGCAGTTCTTC	CASSVAKGNEQFF
once	.	TRBJ2-2	TRBV20-1	TGCAGTGCTAGAGCTCTCCGATACCACGGGGAGCTGTTTTTT	CSARALRYHGELFF
.	.	TRBJ1-5	TRBV2	TGTGCCAGCAGGGGGGGCGCCCCCCCGATTATCAATCAGCCCCAGCATTTT	CASRGGAPPIINQPQHF
.	.	TRBJ1-2	TRBV19	TGTGCCAGTAGTCCGTTCAAGAGTGGCTACACCTTC	CASSPFKSGYTF
.	.	TRBJ1-1	TRBV6-1	TGTGCCAGCAGTGAAACCCGTGGCACTGAAGCTTTCTTT	CASSETRGTEAFF
.	TRBD1	TRBJ1-1	TRBV25-1	TGTGCCAGCAGTGAATACTGGACAGGCGACGGTAGAATGAACACTGAAGCTTTCTTT	CASSEYWTGDGRMNTEAFF
.	TRBD1	TRBJ1-1	TRBV9	TGTGCCAGCAGCGTAGCGGGGGTCCCGGGACAGGGACCGGTAAACACTGAAGCTTTCTTT	CASSVAGVPGQGPVNTEAFF
.	.	TRBJ1-1	TRBV7-9	TGTGCCAGCAGCTGGGGTGGTGAAGCTTTCTTT	CASSWGGEAFF
.	.	TRBJ2-5	TRBV25-1	TGTGCCAGCAGTTCCGGGGCGGTTGAGACCCAGTACTTC	CASSSGAVETQYF
once	.	TRBJ2-7	TRBV9	TGTGCCAGCAGCGTAGTCCCCTTCCTGGGGGCGCACGAGCAGTACTTC	CASSVVPFLGAHEQYF
.	TRBD2	TRBJ2-3	TRBV6-5	TGTGCCAGCAGTTACGCCGAAAACGGACTAGCGGGAGTGACAGATACGCAGTATTTT	CASSYAENGLAGVTDTQYF
.	.	TRBJ2-2	TRBV7-9	TGTGCCAGCACCCTTAGGGCGGCTAACACCGGGGAGCTGTTTTTT	CASTLRAANTGELFF
.	TRBD1	TRBJ1-2	TRBV12-3/TRBV12-4	TGTGCCAGCAGCCAAGACAGGGACTATGGCTACACCTTC	CASSQDRDYGYTF
.	TRBD1	TRBJ1-1	TRBV29-1	TGCAGCGCAGGGGGTAATATGAACACTGAAGCTTTCTTT	CSAGGNMNTEAFF
.	TRBD2	TRBJ2-2	TRBV19	TGTGCCAGTAAGACGGGACTAGCCGACACCGGGGAGCTGTTTTTT	CASKTGLADTGELFF